Here is one TCR beta chain with its context. This sample was included in a study of T cell responses to AZD1222 COVID-19 vaccine. Deletions cut 7 bases from V and 0 bases from J, with 13 bases between. CDR3 length equals 14 residues. From germline, CDR1 is SGHKS and CDR2 YYEKEE (reference sequence). Here immunoSEQ multiplex PCR was the method, and the copy in TCRdb shows in-frame clones only, minus some. The sample has approximately 140,000 clones, more than 75% seen once; the top ten hold approximately 4%. The receptor was derived from an adult in good health. This material consisted of peripheral blood, taken on day 0 of MenACWY control vaccination. This chain links TRBV5-5 with TRBJ1-2; the D is unclear. Here the CDR3 DNA reads TGTGCCAGCCGTTCTGCAGCAGCTAACTATGGCTACACCTTC. It specifies CASRSAAANYGYTF.